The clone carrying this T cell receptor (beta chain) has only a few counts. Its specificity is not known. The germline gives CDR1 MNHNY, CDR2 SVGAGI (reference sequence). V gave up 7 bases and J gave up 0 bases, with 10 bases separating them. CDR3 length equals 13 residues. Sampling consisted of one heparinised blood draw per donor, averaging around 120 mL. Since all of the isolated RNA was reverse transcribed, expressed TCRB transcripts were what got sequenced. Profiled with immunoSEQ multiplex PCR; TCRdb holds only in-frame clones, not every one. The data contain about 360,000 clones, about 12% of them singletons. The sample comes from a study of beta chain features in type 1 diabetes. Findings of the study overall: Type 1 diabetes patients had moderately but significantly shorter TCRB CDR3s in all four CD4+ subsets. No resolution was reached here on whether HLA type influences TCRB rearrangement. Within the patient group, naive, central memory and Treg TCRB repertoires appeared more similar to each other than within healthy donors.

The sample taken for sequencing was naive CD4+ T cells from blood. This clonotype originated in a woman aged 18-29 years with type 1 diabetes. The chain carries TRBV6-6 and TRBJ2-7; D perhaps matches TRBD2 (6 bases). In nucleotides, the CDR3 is TGTGCCAGCATAGCGGATTACTCCTACGAGCAGTACTTC. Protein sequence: CASIADYSYEQYF.